A single TCR beta chain is shown here with its context. The CDR3 extends over 13 amino acids. Germline lookup yields CDR1 MDHEN and CDR2 SYDVKM. V trimming: 7 bases; J trimming: 2 bases; junction bases outside the gene matches: 2. This sample was included in a study of blood T cell repertoires in COVID-19. Looking at the study overall: The samples span acute and convalescent COVID-19 from the United States, Italy and Spain.

TCRdb's copy holds only in-frame clones and misses some; the assay was immunoSEQ multiplex PCR. This table has approximately 260,000 clones, 86% appearing once. Participant age was roughly 18 to 95 years, and participants resided in 24 US areas. In assigning cohorts, the study relied on participant-reported clinical history. The material sequenced was PBMCs or T cells enriched from blood (not recorded which). V usage is TRBV28 and J usage is TRBJ2-7, with TRBD2 matching over 10 bases. The clonotype originates from a woman in her 40s with acute COVID-19. CDR3 sequence reads: CASTGTSAYEQYF. The DNA of the CDR3 is TGTGCCAGCACCGGGACTAGCGCCTACGAGCAGTACTTC.